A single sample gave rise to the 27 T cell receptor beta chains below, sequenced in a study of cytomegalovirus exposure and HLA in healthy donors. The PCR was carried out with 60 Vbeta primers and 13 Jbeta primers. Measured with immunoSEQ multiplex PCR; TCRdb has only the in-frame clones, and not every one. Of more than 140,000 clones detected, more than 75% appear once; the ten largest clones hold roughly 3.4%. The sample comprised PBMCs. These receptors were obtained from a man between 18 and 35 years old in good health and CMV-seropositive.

Here the CDR3 reads CASSGLAGVYF. The CDR3 coding sequence is TGTGCCAGCAGTGGGCTAGCGGGAGTGTACTTC. The chain carries TRBV2 and TRBJ2-4, with TRBD2 matching over 10 bases. The CDR3 is made up of 11 amino acids. The V and J ends lost 4 bases and 15 bases, in that order; junction bases with no gene match: 3. Germline-derived CDR1 and CDR2 are SNHLY and FYNNEI.

The CDR3 loop reads CASSLAGGGEASYF. CDR3 nucleotide sequence: TGCGCCAGCAGCTTGGCCGGGGGAGGGGAGGCCTCCTACTTC. The chain uses TRBV5-1 and TRBJ2-5, with 7 nucleotides matching TRBD2. CDR3 length equals 14 residues. V trimming: 0 bases; J trimming: 14 bases; junction bases outside the gene matches: 13. The germline CDR1 and CDR2 sequences are SGHRS and YFSETQ.

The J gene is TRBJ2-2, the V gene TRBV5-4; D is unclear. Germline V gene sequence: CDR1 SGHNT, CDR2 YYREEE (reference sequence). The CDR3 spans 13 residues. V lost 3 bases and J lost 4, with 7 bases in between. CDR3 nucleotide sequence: TGTGCCAGCAGCTATTCTATCACCGGGGAGCTGTTTTTT. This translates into CASSYSITGELFF.

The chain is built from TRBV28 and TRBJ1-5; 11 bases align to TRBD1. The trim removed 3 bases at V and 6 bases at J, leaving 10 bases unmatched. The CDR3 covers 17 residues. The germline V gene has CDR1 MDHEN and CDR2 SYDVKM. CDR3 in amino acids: CASSFSKDRGPPQPQHF. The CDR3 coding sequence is TGTGCCAGCAGTTTCTCTAAGGACAGGGGGCCCCCTCAGCCCCAGCATTTT.

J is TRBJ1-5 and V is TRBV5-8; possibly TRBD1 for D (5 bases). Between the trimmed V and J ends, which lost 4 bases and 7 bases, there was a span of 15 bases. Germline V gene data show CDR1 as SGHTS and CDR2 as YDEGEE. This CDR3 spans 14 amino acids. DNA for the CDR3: TGTGCCAGCAGCCCTCGATCAGGGTTCCAGCCCCAGCATTTT. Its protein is CASSPRSGFQPQHF.

CDR3 in amino acids: CASSFIGGGGVDYGYTF. CDR3 DNA: TGTGCCAGCAGTTTTATAGGGGGAGGGGGAGTCGACTATGGCTACACCTTC. V is TRBV28 and J is TRBJ1-2, with D tentatively TRBD1 (6 bases). The CDR3 spans 17 residues. Germline lookup yields CDR1 MDHEN and CDR2 SYDVKM. V was trimmed by 3 bases and J by 3 bases, leaving 20 bases between them.

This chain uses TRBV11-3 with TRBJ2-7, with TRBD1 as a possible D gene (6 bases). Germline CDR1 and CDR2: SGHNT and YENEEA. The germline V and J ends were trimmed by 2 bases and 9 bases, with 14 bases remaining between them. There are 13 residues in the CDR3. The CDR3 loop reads CASSLTRGGRQYF. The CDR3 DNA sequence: TGTGCCAGCAGCTTAACAAGAGGGGGAAGGCAGTACTTC.

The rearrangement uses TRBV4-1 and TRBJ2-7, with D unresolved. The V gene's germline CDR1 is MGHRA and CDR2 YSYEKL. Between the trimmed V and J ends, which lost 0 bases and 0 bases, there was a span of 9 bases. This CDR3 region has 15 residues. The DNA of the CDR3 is TGCGCCAGCAGCCAAGATGAGGCACTCTCCTACGAGCAGTACTTC. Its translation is CASSQDEALSYEQYF.

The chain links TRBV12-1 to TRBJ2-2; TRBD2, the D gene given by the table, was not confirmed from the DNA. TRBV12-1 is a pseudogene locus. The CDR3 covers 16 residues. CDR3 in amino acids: CASRPRTSGNTGELFF. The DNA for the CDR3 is TGTGCCAGCAGACCAAGGACTAGCGGGAACACCGGGGAGCTGTTTTTT.

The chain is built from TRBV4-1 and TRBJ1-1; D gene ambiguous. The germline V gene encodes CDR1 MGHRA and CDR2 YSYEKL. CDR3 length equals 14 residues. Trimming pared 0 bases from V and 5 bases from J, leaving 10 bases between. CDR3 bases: TGCGCCAGCAGCCAAGATGGGCGAGGGACTGAAGCTTTCTTT. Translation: CASSQDGRGTEAFF.

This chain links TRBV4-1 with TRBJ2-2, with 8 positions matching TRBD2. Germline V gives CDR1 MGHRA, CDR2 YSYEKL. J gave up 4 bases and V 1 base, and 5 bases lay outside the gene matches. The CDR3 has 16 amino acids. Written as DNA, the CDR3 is TGCGCCAGCAGCCAAGCCGGGACTAGGGGCACCGGGGAGCTGTTTTTT. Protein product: CASSQAGTRGTGELFF.

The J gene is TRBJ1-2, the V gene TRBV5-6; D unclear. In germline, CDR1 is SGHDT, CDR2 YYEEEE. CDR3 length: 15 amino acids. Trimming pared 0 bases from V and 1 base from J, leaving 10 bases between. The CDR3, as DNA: TGTGCCAGCAGCTTGGGGCAGAGGCTTAACTATGGCTACACCTTC. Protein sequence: CASSLGQRLNYGYTF.

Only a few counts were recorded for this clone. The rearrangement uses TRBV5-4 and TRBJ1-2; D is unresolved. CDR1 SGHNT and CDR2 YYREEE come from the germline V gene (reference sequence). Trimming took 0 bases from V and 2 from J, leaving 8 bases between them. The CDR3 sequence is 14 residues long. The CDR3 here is CASSLGGRNYGYTF. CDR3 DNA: TGTGCCAGCAGCTTGGGAGGCCGGAACTATGGCTACACCTTC.

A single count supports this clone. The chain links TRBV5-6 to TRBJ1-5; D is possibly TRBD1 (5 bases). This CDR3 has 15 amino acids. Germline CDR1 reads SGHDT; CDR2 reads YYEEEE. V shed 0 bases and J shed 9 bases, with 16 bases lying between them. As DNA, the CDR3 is TGTGCCAGCAGCTTGGCCGGTGGGGGGGTCGGGCCCCAGCATTTT. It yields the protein CASSLAGGGVGPQHF.

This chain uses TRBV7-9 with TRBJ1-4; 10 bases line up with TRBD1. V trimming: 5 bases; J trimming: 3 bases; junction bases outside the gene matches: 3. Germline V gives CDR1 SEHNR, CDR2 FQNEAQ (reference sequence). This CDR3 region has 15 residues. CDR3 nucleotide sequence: TGTGCCAGCAGCCGCGGGACAGGGGCTAATGAAAAACTGTTTTTT. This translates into CASSRGTGANEKLFF.

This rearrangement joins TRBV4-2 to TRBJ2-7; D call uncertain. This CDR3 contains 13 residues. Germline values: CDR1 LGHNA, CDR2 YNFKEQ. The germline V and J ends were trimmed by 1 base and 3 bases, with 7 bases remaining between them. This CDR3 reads CASSQVGVYEQYF. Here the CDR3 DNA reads TGTGCCAGCAGCCAAGTTGGAGTCTACGAGCAGTACTTC.

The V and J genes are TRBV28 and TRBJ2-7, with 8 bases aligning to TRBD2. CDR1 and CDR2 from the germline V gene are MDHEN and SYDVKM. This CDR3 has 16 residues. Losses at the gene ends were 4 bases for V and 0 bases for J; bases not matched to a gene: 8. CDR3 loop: CASSYGAGGLSYEQYF. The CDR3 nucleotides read TGTGCCAGCAGTTACGGGGCGGGAGGCCTCTCCTACGAGCAGTACTTC.

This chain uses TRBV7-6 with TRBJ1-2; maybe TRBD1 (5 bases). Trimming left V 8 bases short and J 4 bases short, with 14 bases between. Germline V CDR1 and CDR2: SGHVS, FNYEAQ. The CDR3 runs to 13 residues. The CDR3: CASALGGSYGYTF. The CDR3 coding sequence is TGTGCCAGCGCCTTGGGGGGTTCCTATGGCTACACCTTC.

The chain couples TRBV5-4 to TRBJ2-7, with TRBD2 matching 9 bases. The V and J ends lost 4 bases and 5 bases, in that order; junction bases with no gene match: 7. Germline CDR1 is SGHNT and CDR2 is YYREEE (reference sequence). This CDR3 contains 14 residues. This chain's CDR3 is CASSVGLAVHEQYF. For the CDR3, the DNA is TGTGCCAGCAGCGTGGGACTAGCAGTCCACGAGCAGTACTTC.

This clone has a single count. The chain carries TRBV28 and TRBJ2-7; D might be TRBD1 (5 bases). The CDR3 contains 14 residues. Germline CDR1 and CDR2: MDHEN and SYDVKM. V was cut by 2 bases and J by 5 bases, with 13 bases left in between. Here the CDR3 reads CASSLRQTVHEQYF. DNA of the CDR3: TGTGCCAGCAGTTTACGACAGACAGTACACGAGCAGTACTTC.

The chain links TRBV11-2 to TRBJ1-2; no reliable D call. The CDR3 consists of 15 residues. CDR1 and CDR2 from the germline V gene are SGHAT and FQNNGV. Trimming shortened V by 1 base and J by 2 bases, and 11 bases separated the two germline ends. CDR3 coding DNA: TGTGCCAGCAGCTTAGGCCCGACGGGAAACTATGGCTACACCTTC. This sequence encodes CASSLGPTGNYGYTF.

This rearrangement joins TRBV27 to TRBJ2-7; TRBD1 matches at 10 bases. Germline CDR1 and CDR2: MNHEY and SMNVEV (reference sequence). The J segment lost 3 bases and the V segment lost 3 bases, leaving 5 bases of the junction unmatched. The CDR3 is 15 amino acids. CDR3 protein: CASSFYRDRGYEQYF. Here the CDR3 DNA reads TGTGCCAGCAGTTTTTACCGGGACAGGGGCTACGAGCAGTACTTC.

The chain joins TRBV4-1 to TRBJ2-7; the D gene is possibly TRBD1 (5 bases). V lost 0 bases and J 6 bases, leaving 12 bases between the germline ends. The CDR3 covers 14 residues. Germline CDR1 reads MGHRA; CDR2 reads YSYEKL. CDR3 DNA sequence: TGCGCCAGCAGCCAAGATCTAGGGGATACCGAGCAGTACTTC. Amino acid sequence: CASSQDLGDTEQYF.

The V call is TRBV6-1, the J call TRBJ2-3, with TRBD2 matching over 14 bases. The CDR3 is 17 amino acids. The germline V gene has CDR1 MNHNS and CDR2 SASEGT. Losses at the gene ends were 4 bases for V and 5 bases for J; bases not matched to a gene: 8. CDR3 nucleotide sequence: TGTGCCAGCAGTGGGTCGACTAGCGGGAGGGCGGGAGATACGCAGTATTTT. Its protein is CASSGSTSGRAGDTQYF.

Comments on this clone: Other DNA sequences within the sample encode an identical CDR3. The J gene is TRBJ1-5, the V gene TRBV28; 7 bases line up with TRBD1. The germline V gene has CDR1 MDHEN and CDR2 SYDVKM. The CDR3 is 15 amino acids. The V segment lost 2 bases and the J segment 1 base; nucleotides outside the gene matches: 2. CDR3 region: CASSLDRASNQPQHF. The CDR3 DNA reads TGTGCCAGCAGTTTAGACAGGGCGAGCAATCAGCCCCAGCATTTT.

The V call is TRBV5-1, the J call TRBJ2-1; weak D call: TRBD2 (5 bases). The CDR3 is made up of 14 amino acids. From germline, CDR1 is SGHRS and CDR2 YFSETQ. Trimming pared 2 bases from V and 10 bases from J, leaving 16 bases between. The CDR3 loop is CASSLGSGVGEQFF. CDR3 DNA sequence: TGCGCCAGCAGCTTAGGTTCCGGGGTGGGGGAGCAGTTCTTC.

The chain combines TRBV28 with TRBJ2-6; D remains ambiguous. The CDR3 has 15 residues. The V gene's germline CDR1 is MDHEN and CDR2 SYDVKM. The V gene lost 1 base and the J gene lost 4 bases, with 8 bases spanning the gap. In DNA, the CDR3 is TGTGCCAGCAGTTTATCTGGCCCCGGGGCCAACGTCCTGACTTTC. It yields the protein CASSLSGPGANVLTF.